Listed below are T cell receptor beta chains from one sample, sequenced in a study of early T cells in non-severe SARS-CoV-2 infection. TCRdb analysed the 5' RACE reads with MiXCR anew, one entry per CDR3 protein. The sample carries approximately 43,000 distinct CDR3 sequences, around 7% recorded once. The material sequenced was whole blood. The receptors stem from an adult who was a healthcare worker with PCR-confirmed SARS-CoV-2 infection or an uninfected control (not recorded which). Each CDR3 is given with its conserved first and last residue. The order of the fields is D gene, clone size, J gene, V gene, CDR3 protein, CDR3 DNA. D genes are given only for firm matches. Part of the rows lack a size; the others show once, few, many or a class for expanded clones.

.,many,TRBJ2-3,TRBV15,CATSRDRFPTDTQYF,TGTGCCACCAGCAGAGATCGGTTCCCGACAGATACGCAGTATTTT
.,.,TRBJ2-7,TRBV10-2,CASSEGELNEQYF,TGCGCCAGCAGTGAGGGGGAGTTAAACGAGCAGTACTTC
.,.,TRBJ2-1,TRBV27,CASSLRPPLSSYNEQFF,TGTGCCAGCAGTTTACGGCCCCCGTTGAGCTCCTACAATGAGCAGTTCTTC
.,few,TRBJ2-2,TRBV9,CASSARSYTGELFF,TGTGCCAGCAGCGCTCGGTCCTACACCGGGGAGCTGTTTTTT
.,few,TRBJ2-3,TRBV18,CASSRERSTDTQYF,TGTGCCAGCTCACGGGAGAGAAGCACAGATACGCAGTATTTT
TRBD2,many,TRBJ2-1,TRBV6-5,CASRAGGGNEQFF,TGTGCCAGCAGGGCGGGGGGAGGAAATGAGCAGTTCTTC
TRBD2,.,TRBJ2-3,TRBV20-1,CSASPSGGAPDTQYF,TGCAGTGCTAGCCCTAGCGGGGGGGCCCCAGATACGCAGTATTTT
.,.,TRBJ1-6,TRBV10-3,CAISQVLKGGPLHF,TGTGCCATCAGTCAAGTCCTGAAGGGAGGACCCCTCCACTTT
.,few,TRBJ2-1,TRBV6-2/TRBV6-3,CASSPRLGVNGEQFF,TGTGCCAGCAGTCCCCGACTAGGGGTTAACGGTGAGCAGTTCTTC
TRBD2,few,TRBJ2-1,TRBV12-3/TRBV12-4,CASRGTSGENYNEQFF,TGTGCCAGCAGGGGGACTAGCGGGGAGAACTACAATGAGCAGTTCTTC
.,few,TRBJ1-6,TRBV5-6,CASSLDWRDSPLHF,TGTGCCAGCAGCTTGGATTGGCGCGATTCACCCCTCCACTTT
TRBD1,many,TRBJ1-5,TRBV12-3/TRBV12-4,CASSLGGTGYQPQHF,TGTGCCAGCAGTTTAGGAGGGACAGGGTATCAGCCCCAGCATTTT
.,many,TRBJ2-2,TRBV5-1,CASRIGRVGELFF,TGCGCCAGCAGGATAGGGCGGGTCGGGGAGCTGTTTTTT
.,few,TRBJ2-7,TRBV9,CASSVAAGYEQYF,TGTGCCAGCAGCGTAGCTGCCGGCTACGAGCAGTACTTC
.,.,TRBJ1-1,TRBV6-5,CASSYIGGTEAFF,TGTGCCAGCAGTTACATAGGGGGCACTGAAGCTTTCTTT
TRBD2,once,TRBJ2-2,TRBV19,CASSATGTSGPGELFF,TGTGCCAGTAGTGCCACCGGGACTAGCGGGCCCGGGGAGCTGTTTTTT
.,medium-sized,TRBJ2-2,TRBV6-4,CASSRGSNTGELFF,TGTGCCAGCAGCAGGGGTTCGAACACCGGGGAGCTGTTTTTT
.,many,TRBJ1-4,TRBV7-2,CASSLAGLVGSNEKLFF,TGTGCCAGCAGCTTAGCGGGGCTGGTTGGTTCTAATGAAAAACTGTTTTTT
TRBD1,.,TRBJ1-6,TRBV6-5,CASSRGGQGNSPLHF,TGTGCCAGCAGTAGGGGAGGACAGGGGAATTCACCCCTCCACTTT
.,few,TRBJ1-3,TRBV20-1,CSASPSGSGNTIYF,TGCAGTGCTAGTCCATCGGGCTCCGGAAACACCATATATTTT
.,.,TRBJ2-5,TRBV20-1,CSARDRGVETQYF,TGCAGTGCTAGAGACAGGGGCGTTGAGACCCAGTACTTC
TRBD1,many,TRBJ1-2,TRBV12-3/TRBV12-4,CASSSTGDNYGYTF,TGTGCCAGCAGTTCGACAGGGGACAACTATGGCTACACCTTC
TRBD1,many,TRBJ1-1,TRBV24-1,CATSDTTGGEAFF,TGTGCCACCAGTGATACGACAGGGGGTGAAGCTTTCTTT
TRBD1,.,TRBJ1-6,TRBV3-1,CASSQGQGDSPLHF,TGTGCCAGCAGCCAGGGACAGGGTGATTCACCCCTCCACTTT
TRBD1,many,TRBJ2-1,TRBV7-6,CASSLSPGQGPNEQFF,TGTGCCAGCAGCTTGAGCCCGGGACAGGGGCCAAATGAGCAGTTCTTC
.,.,TRBJ2-7,TRBV5-4,CASSLAAGGQPAYEQYF,TGTGCCAGCAGCTTGGCCGCTGGGGGGCAGCCCGCCTACGAGCAGTACTTC
.,.,TRBJ1-4,TRBV7-6,CASSLLRDGSEKLFF,TGTGCCAGCAGCTTACTCCGGGACGGATCTGAAAAACTGTTTTTT
.,.,TRBJ1-1,TRBV12-3/TRBV12-4,CASSLAPRLSNTEAFF,TGTGCCAGCAGTTTAGCCCCCAGGCTGTCGAACACTGAAGCTTTCTTT
.,many,TRBJ1-5,TRBV2,CASKGGSQANQPQHF,TGTGCCAGCAAAGGGGGGAGCCAAGCCAATCAGCCCCAGCATTTT
.,many,TRBJ1-5,TRBV2,CASSEALRQGNQPQHF,TGTGCCAGCAGTGAAGCGCTTAGGCAGGGGAATCAGCCCCAGCATTTT
.,few,TRBJ1-6,TRBV7-2,CASSPAQRNSPLHF,TGTGCCAGCAGCCCTGCCCAGCGGAATTCACCCCTCCACTTT
TRBD1,few,TRBJ2-1,TRBV20-1,CSAPDRGSYNEQFF,TGCAGTGCTCCGGACAGGGGCTCCTACAATGAGCAGTTCTTC
.,.,TRBJ2-7,TRBV5-3,CARSPTGGRIEQYF,TGTGCCAGAAGCCCTACCGGGGGCCGAATCGAGCAGTACTTC